Presented here are 5 T cell receptor beta chains from one specimen sequenced in a study of CD4 T cells in relation to SARS-CoV-2 and coronaviruses. Sequencing was performed with immunoSEQ multiplex PCR; in TCRdb, only in-frame clones are kept and a portion is missing. Of about 37,000 clones detected, approximately 87% appear once; the ten largest clones hold about a tenth. The sequenced sample was memory CD4+ T cells from PBMCs. These receptors were obtained from an adult with COVID-19.

The genes are TRBV3-1 (or the pseudogene TRBV3-2) and TRBJ2-7; D is unclear. The CDR3 is 11 residues long. V was shortened by 3 bases and J by 5 bases, with 5 bases between the two germline ends. The V gene's germline CDR1 is LGHDT and CDR2 YNNKEL (reference sequence). CDR3 nucleotides: TGTGCCAGCAGCCATCGGAACGAGCAGTACTTC. It codes for CASSHRNEQYF.

The chain carries TRBV4-1 and TRBJ1-4; 8 nucleotides align to TRBD1. In germline, CDR1 is MGHRA, CDR2 YSYEKL. The CDR3 totals 16 residues. V lost 1 base to trimming and J lost 8 bases; unmatched junction nucleotides: 9. The CDR3, as DNA: TGCGCCAGCAGCCAAGGGACAGGGAACGGGCGAGAAAAACTGTTTTTT. This sequence encodes CASSQGTGNGREKLFF.

This chain joins TRBV6-6 and TRBJ1-1, with D hard to call. V dropped 5 bases and J dropped 6 bases, with 19 bases sitting between them. Germline V CDR1 and CDR2: MNHNY, SVGAGI (reference sequence). This CDR3 region has 15 residues. CDR3 in DNA: TGTGCCAGCAGTGCAACGGGAGCCCCCCTCGCTGAAGCTTTCTTT. Its translation is CASSATGAPLAEAFF.

The chain is built from TRBV27 and TRBJ1-5; D is possibly TRBD1 (6 bases). The V gene's germline CDR1 is MNHEY and CDR2 SMNVEV (reference sequence). The V gene lost 6 bases and the J gene lost 2 bases, with 11 bases spanning the gap. This CDR3 is 14 amino acids long. CDR3 bases: TGTGCCAGCAGCCTCAGGGGAGGCAATCAGCCCCAGCATTTT. This codes for CASSLRGGNQPQHF.

The chain recombines TRBV28 with TRBJ1-2, with 7 nucleotides matching TRBD1. There are 13 residues in the CDR3. V lost 5 bases to trimming and J lost 3 bases; unmatched junction nucleotides: 3. CDR1 is MDHEN and CDR2 is SYDVKM in the germline V gene. The CDR3 coding sequence is TGTGCCAGCAGTAGGACAGGCTACTATGGCTACACCTTC. Its translation is CASSRTGYYGYTF.